The clone carrying this TCR beta chain was counted only a few times. The data were taken from a study of naive and memory T cell subsets. The beta constant-region primer was an equimolar mix of two oligonucleotides covering TRBC1 and TRBC2. Using its own MiXCR run on the UMI-ligation and nested PCR reads, TCRdb lists one record per CDR3 protein. Here the sample spans 84,000 or so distinct CDR3 sequences, around 6.5% being singletons. The CDR3 totals 16 residues. V shed 6 bases, J shed 4 bases, and the junction held 12 bases outside the gene matches. The V gene's germline CDR1 is MNHNS and CDR2 SASEGT.

The receptor was isolated from a human donor in good health. The genes are TRBV6-1 and TRBJ1-5; 7 bases are a match to TRBD1. The material sequenced was central memory CD4+ T cells from blood. CDR3 sequence (DNA): TGTGCCAGCAGCAGCAGATACAGGGGACCAAATCAGCCCCAGCATTTT. This encodes CASSSRYRGPNQPQHF.